This paragraph reports one TCR beta chain. Antigen specificity is unknown. Profiling relied on immunoSEQ multiplex PCR, and the TCRdb table lists in-frame clones only, not all of them. The repertoire holds tens of thousands of clones, with more than 75% as singletons. The sample comes from a study of OX40 agonist ivuxolimab in advanced cancers. About the study: In this trial design, patients received ivuxolimab intravenously at 0.01 to 10 mg/kg every 2 weeks.

The CDR3 sequence is 13 residues long. The V end lost 4 bases, the J end lost 1 base, and 7 bases lay between the germline ends. From germline, CDR1 is MNHEY and CDR2 SMNVEV (reference sequence). Study outcomes and limitations: The specificity for antigen of the expanded peripheral T cells was not determined. At 0.1 to 3.0 mg/kg, clonal expansion of CD4+ and CD8+ blood T cells had occurred by week 6. The study found that CD8+ T cells averaged more expanded clones than CD4+.

The clonotype was recovered from an adult with an advanced solid tumor such as melanoma, head and neck, liver or kidney cancer. V gene TRBV27 combines with J gene TRBJ1-1; the D is unclear. Sequenced here: CD4+ or CD8+ T cells sorted from blood, sampled in a trial of the OX40 agonist ivuxolimab. The CDR3 is CASSSRENTEAFF. The CDR3 DNA follows: TGTGCCAGCAGTTCCCGGGAGAACACTGAAGCTTTCTTT.